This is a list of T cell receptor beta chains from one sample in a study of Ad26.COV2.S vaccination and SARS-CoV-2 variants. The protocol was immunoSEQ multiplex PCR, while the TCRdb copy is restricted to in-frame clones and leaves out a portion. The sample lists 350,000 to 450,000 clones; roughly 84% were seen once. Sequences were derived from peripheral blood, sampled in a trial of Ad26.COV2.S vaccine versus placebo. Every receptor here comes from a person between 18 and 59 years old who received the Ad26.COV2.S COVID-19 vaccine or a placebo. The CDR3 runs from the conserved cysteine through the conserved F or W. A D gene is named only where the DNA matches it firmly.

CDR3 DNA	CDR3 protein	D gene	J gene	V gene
TGTGCCAGCAGCTTAAGTTCAGGTAGGGGTGGATCCTACGAGCAGTACTTC	CASSLSSGRGGSYEQYF	.	TRBJ2-7	TRBV11-3
TGTGCCAGCAGCTTCACCAGGAACACCGGGGAGCTGTTTTTT	CASSFTRNTGELFF	.	TRBJ2-2	TRBV7-2
TGTGCCAGCAGTGCACGGGGCACGGGGCAGCCCCAGCATTTT	CASSARGTGQPQHF	.	TRBJ1-5	TRBV2
TGTGCCAGCGGGAGGAAGAATGAGCAGTTCTTC	CASGRKNEQFF	.	TRBJ2-1	TRBV21-1
TGTGCCAGCAGCTTACTTCGGACGCCCAACACTGAAGCTTTCTTT	CASSLLRTPNTEAFF	.	TRBJ1-1	TRBV7-9
TGCGCCAGCAGCTTGGCGGGTAGCGGGGGCACAGATACGCAGTATTTT	CASSLAGSGGTDTQYF	TRBD2	TRBJ2-3	TRBV5-1
TGTGCCAGCAGCGTAGGAGCGCTTCGGAACACTGAAGCTTTCTTT	CASSVGALRNTEAFF	.	TRBJ1-1	TRBV9
TGCGCCAGCAGCATCAGCGGGGCCTACAATGAGCAGTTCTTC	CASSISGAYNEQFF	TRBD2	TRBJ2-1	TRBV5-1
TGCGCCAGCAGTCCACAGGGTGCCGCGGCTGAAGCTTTCTTT	CASSPQGAAAEAFF	.	TRBJ1-1	TRBV5-1
TGTGCCAGCAGCCACCCACTGACCCCGATTTACAATGAGCAGTTCTTC	CASSHPLTPIYNEQFF	.	TRBJ2-1	TRBV14
TGTGCCAGCAGCCAACTTGGGCAGGGGCACGCAAGGTCTGGAAACACCATATATTTT	CASSQLGQGHARSGNTIYF	.	TRBJ1-3	TRBV3-1/TRBV3-2
TGTGCCACCAGCAGAGGGGACAGGGTAACCGGGGAGCTGTTTTTT	CATSRGDRVTGELFF	TRBD1	TRBJ2-2	TRBV15
TGTGCCAGCAGTTTTGAGGACTACAATGAGCAGTTCTTC	CASSFEDYNEQFF	.	TRBJ2-1	TRBV27